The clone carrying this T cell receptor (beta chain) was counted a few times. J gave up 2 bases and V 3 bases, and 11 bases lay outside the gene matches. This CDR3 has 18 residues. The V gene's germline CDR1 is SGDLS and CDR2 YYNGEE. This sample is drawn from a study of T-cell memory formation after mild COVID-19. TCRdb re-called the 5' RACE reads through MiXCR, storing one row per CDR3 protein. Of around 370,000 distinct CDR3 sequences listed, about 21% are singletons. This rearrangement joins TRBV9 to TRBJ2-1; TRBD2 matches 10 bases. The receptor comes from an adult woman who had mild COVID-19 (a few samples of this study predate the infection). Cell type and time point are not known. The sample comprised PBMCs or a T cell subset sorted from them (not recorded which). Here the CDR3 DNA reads TGTGCCAGCAGCGACCCGGGGAGCGGGAGGGCCACCTACAATGAGCAGTTCTTC. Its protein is CASSDPGSGRATYNEQFF. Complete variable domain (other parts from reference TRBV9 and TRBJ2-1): DSGVTQTPKHLITATGQRVTLRCSPRSGDLSVYWYQQSLDQGLQFLIQYYNGEERAKGNILERFSAQQFPDLHSELNLSSLELGDSALYFCASSDPGSGRATYNEQFFGPGTRLTVL.